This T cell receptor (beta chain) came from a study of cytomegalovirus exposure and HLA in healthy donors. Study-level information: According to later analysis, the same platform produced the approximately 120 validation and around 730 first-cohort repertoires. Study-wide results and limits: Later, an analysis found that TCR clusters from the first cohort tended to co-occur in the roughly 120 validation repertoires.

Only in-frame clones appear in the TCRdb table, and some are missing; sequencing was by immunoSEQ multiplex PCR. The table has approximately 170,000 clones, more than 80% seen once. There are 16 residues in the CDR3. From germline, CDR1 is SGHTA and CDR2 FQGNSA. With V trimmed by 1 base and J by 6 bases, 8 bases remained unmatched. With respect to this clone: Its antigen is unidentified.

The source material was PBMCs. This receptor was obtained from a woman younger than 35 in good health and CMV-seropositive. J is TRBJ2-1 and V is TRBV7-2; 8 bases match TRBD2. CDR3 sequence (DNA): TGTGCCAGCAGCTTAGGGTTAGGGACTAGGCGCAATGAGCAGTTCTTC. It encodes CASSLGLGTRRNEQFF.